The rows below give T cell receptor beta chains drawn from one sample of a study of spatial heterogeneity in lung cancer. TCRdb processed the 5' RACE reads anew with MiXCR; each CDR3 protein has one entry. The sample comprises roughly 91,000 distinct CDR3 sequences, approximately 20% of which are singletons, and 5% to 8% rests with the top ten. This specimen was PBMCs, taken at surgery. The receptors originated from a male donor with early-stage non-small cell lung cancer. Both conserved end residues are part of each CDR3. The order of the fields is J gene, V gene, CDR3 protein.

>TRBJ2-7|TRBV29-1
CSAKDRGLDEQYF
>TRBJ2-7|TRBV5-4
CASSLDRVYEQYF
>TRBJ1-6|TRBV3-1
CASSSRPLRGSPLHF
>TRBJ2-1|TRBV7-2
CASSFLAGGLSYNEQFF
>TRBJ1-2|TRBV6-1
CASSEGPGPYGYTF
>TRBJ2-7|TRBV2
CASSEEQESYEQYF
>TRBJ2-7|TRBV12-3/TRBV12-4
CASSRDFYEQYF
>TRBJ1-1|TRBV6-5
CASSTGKVTEAFF
>TRBJ2-1|TRBV2
CASSVDTYNEQFF
>TRBJ2-7|TRBV20-1
CSARGPPDEQYF
>TRBJ2-5|TRBV7-2
CASSLVLPTGVETQYF
>TRBJ2-5|TRBV18
CASSPDRGQETQYF
>TRBJ2-6|TRBV11-2
CASSLVGGTTGANVLTF
>TRBJ2-1|TRBV19
CASSLGALGSKNEQFF
>TRBJ2-2|TRBV5-1
CASSSGDPGTGELFF
>TRBJ2-1|TRBV6-6
CASSYQAAFGEQFF
>TRBJ2-1|TRBV7-2
CASSRGRVSSYNEQFF
>TRBJ2-7|TRBV28
CASTALGLGEQYF
>TRBJ1-6|TRBV6-1
CASSTSGTLYSPLHF
>TRBJ1-1|TRBV6-1
CAISAVNTEAFF
>TRBJ1-4|TRBV3-1
CASSQGTGGEKLFF
>TRBJ1-6|TRBV5-1
CASRSALGDNSPLHF
>TRBJ2-1|TRBV9
CASSVDSGRGSYNEQFF
>TRBJ2-3|TRBV19
CASSIESGAGAVTITSTDTQYF
>TRBJ1-5|TRBV20-1
CSASLTVNQPQHF
>TRBJ2-7|TRBV7-2
CASSPTARRYEQYF
>TRBJ1-2|TRBV6-5
CASSSDRTYGYTF
>TRBJ1-6|TRBV2
CASSFSAENNSPLHF
>TRBJ2-5|TRBV11-3
CASSPFGTGPTETQYF
>TRBJ1-1|TRBV20-1
CSAPGAFF
>TRBJ2-7|TRBV15
CATSRYTGTGGPEQYF
>TRBJ2-2|TRBV29-1
CSVRTGGPNTGELFF
>TRBJ2-2|TRBV28
CASSLGRATGELFF
>TRBJ2-7|TRBV20-1
CSARIRDPAEYEQYF
>TRBJ1-3|TRBV29-1
CSVGREENTIYF
>TRBJ1-3|TRBV4-3
CASSQDPGDSSGNTIYF
>TRBJ1-1|TRBV4-3
CASSQGGYGTEAFF
>TRBJ1-5|TRBV2
CASRSEIDQPQHF
>TRBJ1-5|TRBV19
CASSIDLRANQPQHF
>TRBJ2-3|TRBV20-1
CSARMAGEVDTQYF
>TRBJ2-7|TRBV11-1
CASSLGYGQGAYYEQYF
>TRBJ2-2|TRBV6-6
CASRLQGGTGELFF
>TRBJ2-5|TRBV30
CAWSAGQEETQYF
>TRBJ2-7|TRBV18
CASSPGKEQYF
>TRBJ2-5|TRBV11-2
CASSLGQGETQYF
>TRBJ2-3|TRBV11-2
CASSLSEADTQYF
>TRBJ1-4|TRBV20-1
CSARGTGVEKLFF
>TRBJ2-5|TRBV7-2
CASSLGDRETQYF
>TRBJ2-7|TRBV4-1
CASSQGPLAASSYEQYF
>TRBJ2-1|TRBV20-1
CSARGLYNEQFF
>TRBJ1-1|TRBV6-5
CASRSRQTITNTEAFF
>TRBJ2-3|TRBV7-3
CASSPAGGTSGTDTQYF
>TRBJ2-1|TRBV6-5
CATMSPGGSYNEQFF
>TRBJ2-7|TRBV7-6
CASSLRTSADEQYF
>TRBJ2-7|TRBV2
CASSELAGGYEQYF
>TRBJ2-3|TRBV6-4
CASSESGGADTQYF
>TRBJ2-5|TRBV6-2/TRBV6-3
CASSYSVATSGQETQYF
>TRBJ2-1|TRBV29-1
CSVASHRKLGYNEQFF